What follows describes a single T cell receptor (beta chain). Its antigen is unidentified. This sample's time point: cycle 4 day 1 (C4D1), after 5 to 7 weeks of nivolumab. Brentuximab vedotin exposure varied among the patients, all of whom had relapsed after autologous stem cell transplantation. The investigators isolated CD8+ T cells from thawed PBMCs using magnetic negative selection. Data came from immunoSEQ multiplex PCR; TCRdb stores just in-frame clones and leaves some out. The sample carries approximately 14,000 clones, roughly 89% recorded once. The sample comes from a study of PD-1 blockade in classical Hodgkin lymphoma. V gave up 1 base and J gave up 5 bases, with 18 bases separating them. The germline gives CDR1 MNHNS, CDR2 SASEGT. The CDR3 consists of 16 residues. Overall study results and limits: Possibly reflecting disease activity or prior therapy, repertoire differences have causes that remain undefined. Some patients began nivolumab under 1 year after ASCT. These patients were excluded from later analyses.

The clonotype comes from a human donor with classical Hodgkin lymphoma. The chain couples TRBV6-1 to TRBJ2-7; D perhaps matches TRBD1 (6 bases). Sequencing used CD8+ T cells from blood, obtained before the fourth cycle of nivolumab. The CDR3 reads CASSEVGWTEFDEQYF. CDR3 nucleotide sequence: TGTGCCAGCAGTGAAGTAGGGTGGACAGAGTTCGACGAGCAGTACTTC.